This T cell receptor beta chain was found in a study of CD8 T cells in ankylosing spondylitis. Germline assignment: CDR1 SGHTA and CDR2 FQGNSA. CDR3 size: 15 residues. V trimming: 3 bases; J trimming: 4 bases; junction bases outside the gene matches: 9. General study points: Seven to nine highly homologous variants formed a TCR beta motif that appeared characteristic of ankylosing spondylitis blood. Within peripheral blood, clones linked to disease were CD8+ and relatively rare.

Quantitative barcoded 5'-RACE was used to prepare TCR beta libraries. TCRdb re-derived calls from the 5' RACE reads in MiXCR, one entry per CDR3 protein. The table lists some 840,000 distinct CDR3 sequences, approximately 12% of them singletons. A remark on this clonotype: Its cognate antigen is unknown.

The chain employs TRBV7-2 and TRBJ2-7, with 7 bases fitting TRBD2. The sequence came from a male donor with ankylosing spondylitis. Source material: blood, either unsorted or a sorted T cell fraction (not recorded which). This CDR3 reads CASSLAAGETYEQYF. In DNA form, the CDR3 reads TGTGCCAGCAGCTTGGCCGCGGGAGAGACATACGAGCAGTACTTC.